The rows below give T cell receptor beta chains drawn from one sample of a study of T cell responses to AZD1222 COVID-19 vaccine. The table came from immunoSEQ multiplex PCR; TCRdb's copy has only in-frame clones and leaves some out. The data contain roughly 100,000 clones, around 86% of them singletons. The source was peripheral blood, collected 28 days after the second dose of the MenACWY control vaccine. The source of these receptors is an adult who received the MenACWY meningococcal vaccine as a control. Both conserved end residues are part of each CDR3. D genes are given only for firm matches. Size is stated for part of the rows, as once, few or many counts, or as a class when the clone is expanded.

clone_size,cdr3_length,j_call,v_call,d_call,cdr3_nt,cdr3_aa
.,16,TRBJ2-3,TRBV7-2,.,TGTGCCAGCAGCTTAGCCTACTCCTTCGCCACAGATACGCAGTATTTT,CASSLAYSFATDTQYF
once,12,TRBJ2-5,TRBV11-2,.,TGTGCCAGCAGCTTAGTAGGGGGGACCCAGTACTTC,CASSLVGGTQYF
.,13,TRBJ1-2,TRBV24-1,.,TGTGCCACCAGTGATTTAAGGGGGTATGGCTACACCTTC,CATSDLRGYGYTF
.,15,TRBJ2-5,TRBV19,TRBD2,TGTGCCAGTAGTATACCGGCGGGGGGTCAAGAGACCCAGTACTTC,CASSIPAGGQETQYF
.,13,TRBJ2-1,TRBV27,.,TGTGCCAGCAGTTTTTATAGGGACAATGAGCAGTTCTTC,CASSFYRDNEQFF
.,16,TRBJ1-1,TRBV5-1,TRBD1,TGCGCCAGCAGCCCCCTGGGACAGGGGGCAGGGACTGAAGCTTTCTTT,CASSPLGQGAGTEAFF
.,15,TRBJ2-1,TRBV7-2,.,TGTGCCAGCAGCCAGGGACTCAATCATTACAATGAGCAGTTCTTC,CASSQGLNHYNEQFF
.,13,TRBJ2-1,TRBV12-3/TRBV12-4,.,TGTGCCAGCAGACCAACTTCGGCCGGTGAGCAGTTCTTC,CASRPTSAGEQFF
.,13,TRBJ1-5,TRBV7-6,.,TGTGCCAGCAGCCAGGGTCGCAATCAGCCCCAGCATTTT,CASSQGRNQPQHF
few,12,TRBJ2-7,TRBV5-4,.,TGTGCCAGCAGCTCGAATCGCTACGAGCAGTACTTC,CASSSNRYEQYF
.,13,TRBJ1-2,TRBV12-3/TRBV12-4,.,TGTGCCAGCAGCGCAGGGGTATTCTATGGCTACACCTTC,CASSAGVFYGYTF
once,15,TRBJ2-1,TRBV24-1,.,TGTGCCACCAGTGACAGCTGGGGCAGGGTCAATGAGCAGTTCTTC,CATSDSWGRVNEQFF
.,14,TRBJ2-7,TRBV6-5,.,TGTGCCAGCAGTTACTCGGGGAGCTCCTACGAGCAGTACTTC,CASSYSGSSYEQYF
.,13,TRBJ2-7,TRBV7-3,.,TGTGCCAGCAGCTTAGTGGCGGGCCCATGCCCGTACTTC,CASSLVAGPCPYF
.,14,TRBJ2-7,TRBV3-1/TRBV3-2,.,TGTGCCAGCAGCCCTAATTACGCCCTCTACGAGCAGTACTTC,CASSPNYALYEQYF
.,15,TRBJ2-7,TRBV4-1,.,TGCGCCAGCAGCCAAGATGCGGCAGCTTCATACGAGCAGTACTTC,CASSQDAAASYEQYF
.,16,TRBJ1-3,TRBV3-1/TRBV3-2,.,TGTGCCAGCAGCCAATCCCCCGACACCTCTGGAAACACCATATATTTT,CASSQSPDTSGNTIYF
.,17,TRBJ2-2,TRBV27,.,TGTGCCAGCAGTCGCACGCACGGGAACCTAAACACCGGGGAGCTGTTTTTT,CASSRTHGNLNTGELFF
.,11,TRBJ2-1,TRBV6-1,.,TGTGCCAGCAGTGAAAACGCTAAGCAGTTCTTC,CASSENAKQFF
.,15,TRBJ1-4,TRBV6-6,.,TGTGCCAGCAGTTACTCGCGGGCAACTAATGAAAAACTGTTTTTT,CASSYSRATNEKLFF
.,18,TRBJ2-4,TRBV7-6,.,TGTGCCAGCAGCCCCGTACCACAGGGCCCCGGGATCAAAAACATTCAGTACTTC,CASSPVPQGPGIKNIQYF
.,11,TRBJ1-3,TRBV30,.,TGTGCCTGGAGTACCGGAAACACCATATATTTT,CAWSTGNTIYF
.,16,TRBJ2-3,TRBV10-3,TRBD1,TGTGCCATCAGTGGCAGGGCAGGGGGTCGGACAGATACGCAGTATTTT,CAISGRAGGRTDTQYF
.,13,TRBJ1-1,TRBV28,.,TGTGCGTGTCGCGGAGGACGGAACACTGAAGCTTTCTTT,CACRGGRNTEAFF
.,14,TRBJ2-3,TRBV19,.,TGTGCCAGTAGTAGACTCGGGGGCCAAGATACGCAGTATTTT,CASSRLGGQDTQYF
.,17,TRBJ1-2,TRBV19,.,TGTGCCAGTAGTATAAGACGACCCGGACTGAATATCTATGGCTACACCTTC,CASSIRRPGLNIYGYTF
.,16,TRBJ2-5,TRBV18,TRBD1,TGTGCCAGCTCACCCCTAGGACCGGACAGGGGAGAGACCCAGTACTTC,CASSPLGPDRGETQYF
once,14,TRBJ2-5,TRBV19,.,TGTGCCAGTAGTATAGTCCCCTTTAGGGAGACCCAGTACTTC,CASSIVPFRETQYF
.,14,TRBJ1-5,TRBV3-1/TRBV3-2,.,TGTGCCAGCAGCCAAGGCCTGGGGACAAGGCCCCAGCATTTT,CASSQGLGTRPQHF
.,16,TRBJ2-5,TRBV20-1,TRBD2,TGCAGTGCTAGTGGGACTAGCGGGGGGAGGGCAGAGACCCAGTACTTC,CSASGTSGGRAETQYF
.,15,TRBJ1-5,TRBV19,TRBD1,TGTGCCAGTAGTCGGGACAGGGGGCTCGGTCAGCCCCAGCATTTT,CASSRDRGLGQPQHF
.,11,TRBJ1-1,TRBV12-3/TRBV12-4,.,TGTGCCAGCAGTCCGAAGACTGAAGCTTTCTTT,CASSPKTEAFF
.,13,TRBJ1-2,TRBV30,.,TGTGCCTGGAGTCTTCGAGGGCGGCGTGGCTACACCTTC,CAWSLRGRRGYTF
.,15,TRBJ1-6,TRBV6-5,TRBD1,TGTGCCAGCAGGGTGACGGGACAGTATAATTCACCCCTCCACTTT,CASRVTGQYNSPLHF
.,14,TRBJ1-3,TRBV7-2,TRBD1,TGTGCCAGCCGGCCCGGACAGGGGGGAAACACCATATATTTT,CASRPGQGGNTIYF
.,16,TRBJ1-3,TRBV3-1/TRBV3-2,TRBD1,TGTGCCAGCAGCCTCCTAGGGACAGGGACTGGAAACACCATATATTTT,CASSLLGTGTGNTIYF
.,16,TRBJ2-5,TRBV6-1,TRBD1,TGTGCCAGCAGTGAAGGCCCAGGGGGACACAAAGAGACCCAGTACTTC,CASSEGPGGHKETQYF
.,17,TRBJ2-1,TRBV7-3,.,TGTGCCAGCAGCTTATTCCCCCCAACGACAGGTAACAATGAGCAGTTCTTC,CASSLFPPTTGNNEQFF
.,12,TRBJ2-1,TRBV6-5,.,TGTGCCAGCAGCCAAACAGAAAATGAGCAGTTCTTC,CASSQTENEQFF
.,15,TRBJ2-3,TRBV7-9,TRBD2,TGTGCCAGCAGCTTAAGCGGGGGTAGCACAGATACGCAGTATTTT,CASSLSGGSTDTQYF
.,15,TRBJ2-7,TRBV6-5,.,TGTGCCAGCAGATCCTGGGGGGGCCCTCTCTACGAGCAGTACTTC,CASRSWGGPLYEQYF